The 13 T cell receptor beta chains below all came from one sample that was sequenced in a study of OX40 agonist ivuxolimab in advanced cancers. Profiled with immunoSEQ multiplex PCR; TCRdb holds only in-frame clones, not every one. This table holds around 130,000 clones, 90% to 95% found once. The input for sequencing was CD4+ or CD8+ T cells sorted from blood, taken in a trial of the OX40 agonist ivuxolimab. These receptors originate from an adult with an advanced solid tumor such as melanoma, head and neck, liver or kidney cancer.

The CDR3 is CASRQSGSTEVQYF. In DNA form, the CDR3 reads TGTGCCAGCAGACAAAGCGGGAGTACGGAGGTGCAGTACTTC. V gene TRBV7-8 combines with J gene TRBJ2-7; 8 bases fit TRBD2. CDR3 length: 14 amino acids. Germline trimming cut 6 bases from V and 9 bases from J; bases unmatched to any gene: 13. The germline gives CDR1 SGHVS, CDR2 FQNEAQ.

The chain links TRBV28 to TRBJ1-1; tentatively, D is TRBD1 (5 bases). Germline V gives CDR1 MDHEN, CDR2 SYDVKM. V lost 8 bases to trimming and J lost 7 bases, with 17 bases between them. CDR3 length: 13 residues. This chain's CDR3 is CASGYNRYNEAFF. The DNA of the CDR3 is TGTGCCAGCGGTTATAACAGGTACAATGAAGCTTTCTTT.

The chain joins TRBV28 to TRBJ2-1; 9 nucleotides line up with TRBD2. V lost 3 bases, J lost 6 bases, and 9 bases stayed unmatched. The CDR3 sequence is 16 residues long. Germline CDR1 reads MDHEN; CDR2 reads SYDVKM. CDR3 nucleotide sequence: TGTGCCAGCAGTTTCGGTGGCGGGAGGGCCCTCAATGAGCAGTTCTTC. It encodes CASSFGGGRALNEQFF.

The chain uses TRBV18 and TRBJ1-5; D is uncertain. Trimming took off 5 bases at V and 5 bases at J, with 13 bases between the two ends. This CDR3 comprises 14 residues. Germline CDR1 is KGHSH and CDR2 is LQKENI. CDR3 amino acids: CASSGVAGDQPQHF. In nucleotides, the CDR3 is TGTGCCAGCTCAGGAGTAGCGGGAGATCAGCCCCAGCATTTT.

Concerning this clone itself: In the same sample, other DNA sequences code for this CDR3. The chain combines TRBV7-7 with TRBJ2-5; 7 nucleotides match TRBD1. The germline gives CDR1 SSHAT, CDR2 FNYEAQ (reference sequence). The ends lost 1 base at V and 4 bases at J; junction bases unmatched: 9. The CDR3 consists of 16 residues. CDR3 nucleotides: TGTGCCAGCAGCTTAGGGTTAGACAGGGCAGGAGAGACCCAGTACTTC. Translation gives CASSLGLDRAGETQYF.

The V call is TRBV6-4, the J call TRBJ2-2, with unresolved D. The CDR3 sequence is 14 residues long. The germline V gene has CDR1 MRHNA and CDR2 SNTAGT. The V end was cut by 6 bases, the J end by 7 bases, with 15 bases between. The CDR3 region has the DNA TGTGCCAGCAGCTCTACTCTAGGGTTCGGGGAGCTGTTTTTT. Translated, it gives CASSSTLGFGELFF.

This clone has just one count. CDR3 DNA: TGCGCCAGCAGCTTGGGACACAACACCGGGGAGCTGTTTTTT. Its protein product is CASSLGHNTGELFF. This sequence joins TRBV5-1 and TRBJ2-2; D remains unclear. This CDR3 contains 14 residues. The germline V gene has CDR1 SGHRS and CDR2 YFSETQ. V was clipped by 0 bases and J by 2 bases, with 5 bases between them.

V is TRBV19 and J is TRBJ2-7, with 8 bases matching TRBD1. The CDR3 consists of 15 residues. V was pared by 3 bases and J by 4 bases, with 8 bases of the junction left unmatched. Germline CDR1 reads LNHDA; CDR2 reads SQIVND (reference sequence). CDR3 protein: CASSILGQGSYEQYF. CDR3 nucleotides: TGTGCCAGTAGTATCCTCGGACAGGGTAGTTACGAGCAGTACTTC.

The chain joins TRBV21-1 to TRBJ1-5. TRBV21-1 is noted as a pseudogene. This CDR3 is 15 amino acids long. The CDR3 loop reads CASSKSPGPNQPQHF. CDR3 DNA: TGTGCCAGCAGCAAGTCACCGGGCCCGAATCAGCCCCAGCATTTT.

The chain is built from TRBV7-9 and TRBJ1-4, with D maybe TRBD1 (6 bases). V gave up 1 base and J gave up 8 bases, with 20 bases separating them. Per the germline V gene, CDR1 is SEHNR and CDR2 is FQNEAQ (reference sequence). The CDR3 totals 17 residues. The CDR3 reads CASSLGPGASVQEKLFF. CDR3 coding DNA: TGTGCCAGCAGCTTAGGCCCGGGGGCGAGCGTCCAAGAAAAACTGTTTTTT.

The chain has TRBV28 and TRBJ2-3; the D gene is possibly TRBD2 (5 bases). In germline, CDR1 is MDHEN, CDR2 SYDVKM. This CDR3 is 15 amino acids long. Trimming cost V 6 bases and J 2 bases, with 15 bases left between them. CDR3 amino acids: CASSHAGRITDTQYF. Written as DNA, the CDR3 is TGTGCCAGCAGCCACGCGGGCCGGATCACAGATACGCAGTATTTT.

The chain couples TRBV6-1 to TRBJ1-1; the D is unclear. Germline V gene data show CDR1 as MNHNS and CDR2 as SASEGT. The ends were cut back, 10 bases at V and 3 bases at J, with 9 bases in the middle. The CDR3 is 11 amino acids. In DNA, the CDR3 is TGTGCCACCCAACTCTACACTGAAGCTTTCTTT. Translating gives CATQLYTEAFF.

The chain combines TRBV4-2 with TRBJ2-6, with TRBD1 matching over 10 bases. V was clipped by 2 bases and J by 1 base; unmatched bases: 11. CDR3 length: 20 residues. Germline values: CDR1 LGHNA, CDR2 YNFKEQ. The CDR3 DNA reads TGTGCCAGCAGCCAAACGGCAATAGGACAGGGGGTTTCTGGGGCCAACGTCCTGACTTTC. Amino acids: CASSQTAIGQGVSGANVLTF.